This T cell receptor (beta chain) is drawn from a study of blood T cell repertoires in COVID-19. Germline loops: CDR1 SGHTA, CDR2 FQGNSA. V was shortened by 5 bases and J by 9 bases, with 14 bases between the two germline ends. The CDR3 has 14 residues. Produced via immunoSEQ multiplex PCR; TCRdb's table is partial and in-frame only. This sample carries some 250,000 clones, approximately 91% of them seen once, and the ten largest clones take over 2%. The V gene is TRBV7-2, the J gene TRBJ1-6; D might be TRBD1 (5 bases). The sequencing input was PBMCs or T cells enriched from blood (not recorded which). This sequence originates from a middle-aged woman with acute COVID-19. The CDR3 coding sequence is TGTGCCAGCAGCCGGGGGTTGGAGGGTTCACCCCTCCACTTT. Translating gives CASSRGLEGSPLHF.